This is a list of T cell receptor beta chains from one sample in a study of cytomegalovirus exposure and HLA in healthy donors. Produced via immunoSEQ multiplex PCR; TCRdb's table is partial and in-frame only. The data show about 180,000 clones, about four fifths seen once. Sequencing was carried out using PBMCs. The receptors here all came from a woman between 18 and 30 years old in good health and CMV-seropositive. Each CDR3 is given with its conserved first and last residue. A D gene is named only where the DNA matches it firmly. The listing skips clone size in some rows; elsewhere it reads once, few, many or a size class.

>-|TRBV5-4|-|TRBJ2-7
TGTGCCAGCAGCCAGGGGTGGACGGAGGCTTCCGAGCAGTACTTC
CASSQGWTEASEQYF
>once|TRBV29-1|-|TRBJ1-1
TGCAGCCCGACGACAGTGCATAGCTCTGAAGCTTTCTTT
CSPTTVHSSEAFF
>-|TRBV5-6|-|TRBJ2-7
TGTGCCAGCAGCTTGAGGGGGGGTGGAGACTCCTACGAGCAGTACTTC
CASSLRGGGDSYEQYF
>-|TRBV7-8|TRBD1|TRBJ1-5
TGTGCCAGCAGCTTAAGCGGGACAGGGAATCAGCCCCAGCATTTT
CASSLSGTGNQPQHF
>-|TRBV28|-|TRBJ1-2
TGTGCCAGCAGGAAGGCCCGGGGGATAGGTGGCTACACCTTC
CASRKARGIGGYTF
>-|TRBV19|TRBD2|TRBJ2-7
TGTGCCAGTAGTGTTGCAGGCCCTAGCGGGGGTTACGGAAACGAGCAGTACTTC
CASSVAGPSGGYGNEQYF
>few|TRBV7-9|TRBD1|TRBJ1-2
TGTGCCAGCAGCTCCGGGACAGTGTCCCCTCGATGGGGCTACACCTTC
CASSSGTVSPRWGYTF
>-|TRBV25-1|-|TRBJ1-3
TGTGCCAGCGTGGGGGCCAGGGCCCGCTCTGGAAACACCATATATTTT
CASVGARARSGNTIYF
>-|TRBV21-1|-|TRBJ2-1
TGTGCCAGCAGCGCCGGTGGGGGGACAGGGGAGGGCAATGAGCAGTTCTTC
CASSAGGGTGEGNEQFF
>few|TRBV28|-|TRBJ1-5
TGTGCCAGCAGTTCAGGATCGGGGGGGGATCAGCCCCAGCATTTT
CASSSGSGGDQPQHF
>-|TRBV15|-|TRBJ2-3
TGTGCCACCAGCGACCGCGGGACAGATACGCAGTATTTT
CATSDRGTDTQYF
>-|TRBV28|-|TRBJ2-7
TGTGCCAGCAGTTTATTTCAGGGGACGTACGAGCAGTACTTC
CASSLFQGTYEQYF
>-|TRBV4-2|-|TRBJ1-3
TGTGCCGGCAGCCTAGGGACACTTTACTCTGGAAACACCATATATTTT
CAGSLGTLYSGNTIYF
>-|TRBV28|-|TRBJ1-1
TGTGCCAGCATCAGCGAAGGGGTGACTTTCTTT
CASISEGVTFF
>-|TRBV28|-|TRBJ1-2
TGTGCCAGCCATCCTCAGGGGTCGAACTATGGCTACACCTTC
CASHPQGSNYGYTF
>-|TRBV7-8|-|TRBJ1-5
TGTGCCAGCAGCTTGACAGCCAGCAATCAGCCCCAGCATTTT
CASSLTASNQPQHF
>-|TRBV6-1|TRBD1|TRBJ2-3
TGTGCCAGCAGTGAAGCAGCGGGACAGGGGGGCACAGATACGCAGTATTTT
CASSEAAGQGGTDTQYF
>-|TRBV15|TRBD1|TRBJ2-7
TGTGCCACCAGCGAGGGGGCCGAATACGAGCAGTACTTC
CATSEGAEYEQYF
>-|TRBV19|-|TRBJ1-6
TGTGCCAGTAGCCCGGAAGGGGGTGAGACACCCCTCCACTTT
CASSPEGGETPLHF
>-|TRBV5-4|TRBD1|TRBJ1-2
TGTGCCAGCAGCTTGGAAGTGGGGACAGGACCCCCAGGCTACACCTTC
CASSLEVGTGPPGYTF
>-|TRBV6-5|-|TRBJ1-1
TGTGCCAGCAGTTACAGGGGTGAAGCTTTCTTT
CASSYRGEAFF
>once|TRBV2|-|TRBJ2-7
TGTGCCAGCAGCGGCGGGCTCAATTCCTACGAGCAGTACTTC
CASSGGLNSYEQYF
>-|TRBV5-6|TRBD2|TRBJ2-5
TGTGCCAGCAGCCCCGAGCGGGGGGGCAGTTACGGGACGTGGGCCCAGTACTTC
CASSPERGGSYGTWAQYF